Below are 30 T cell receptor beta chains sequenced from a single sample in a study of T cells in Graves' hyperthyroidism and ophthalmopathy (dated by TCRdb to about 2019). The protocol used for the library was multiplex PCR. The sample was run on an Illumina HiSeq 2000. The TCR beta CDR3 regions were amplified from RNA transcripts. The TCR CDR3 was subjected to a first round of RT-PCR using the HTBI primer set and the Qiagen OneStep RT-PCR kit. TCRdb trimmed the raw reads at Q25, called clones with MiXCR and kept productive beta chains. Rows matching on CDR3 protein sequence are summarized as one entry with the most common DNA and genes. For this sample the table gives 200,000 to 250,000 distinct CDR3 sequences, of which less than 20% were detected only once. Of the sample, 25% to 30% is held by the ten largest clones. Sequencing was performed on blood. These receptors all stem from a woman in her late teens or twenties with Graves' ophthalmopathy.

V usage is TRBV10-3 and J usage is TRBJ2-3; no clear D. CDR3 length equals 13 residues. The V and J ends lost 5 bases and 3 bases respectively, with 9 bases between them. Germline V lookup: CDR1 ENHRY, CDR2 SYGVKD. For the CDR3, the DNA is TGTGCCATCAGTCATGACGGGACAGATACGCAGTATTTT. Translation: CAISHDGTDTQYF.

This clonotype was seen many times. In DNA form, the CDR3 reads TGTGCCAGCAGCTTAGTAAGGCGGGGCAATCAGCCCCAGCATTTT. This encodes CASSLVRRGNQPQHF. The chain is built from TRBV7-2 and TRBJ1-5; D is undetermined. In germline, CDR1 is SGHTA, CDR2 FQGNSA. The CDR3 covers 15 residues. With 1 base removed from V and 2 bases from J, the gap between germline ends came to 9 bases. Supplemented by reference TRBV7-2 and TRBJ1-5, the full variable domain reads GAGVSQSPSNKVTEKGKDVELRCDPISGHTALYWYRQSLGQGLEFLIYFQGNSAPDKSGLPSDRFSAERTGGSVSTLTIQRTQQEDSAVYLCASSLVRRGNQPQHFGDGTRLSIL.

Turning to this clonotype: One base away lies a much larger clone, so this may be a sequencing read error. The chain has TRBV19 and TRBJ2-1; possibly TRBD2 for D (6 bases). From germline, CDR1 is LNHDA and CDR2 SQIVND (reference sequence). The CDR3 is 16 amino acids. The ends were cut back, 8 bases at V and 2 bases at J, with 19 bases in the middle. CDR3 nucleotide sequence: TGTGCCAGTGGCCTTTGGGCGGAGGGCCCCTACAATGAGCAGTTCTTC. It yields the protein CASGLWAEGPYNEQFF.

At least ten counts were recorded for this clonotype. The CDR3 DNA sequence: TGTGCCAGCAGTGATGATGCAGATACGCAGTATTTT. Translated, it gives CASSDDADTQYF. V and J are TRBV2 and TRBJ2-3, with D unclear. Germline values: CDR1 SNHLY, CDR2 FYNNEI. This CDR3 region has 12 residues. The germline V and J ends were trimmed by 3 bases and 4 bases, with 5 bases remaining between them.

The CDR3 spells CASSGTGATEAFF. CDR3 nucleotide sequence: TGTGCCAGCAGCGGGACAGGGGCCACTGAAGCTTTCTTT. V is TRBV2 and J is TRBJ1-1, with 10 bases lining up with TRBD1. Trimming removed 6 bases from V and 4 bases from J; junction bases left unmatched: 2. Looked up from germline, CDR1 is SNHLY and CDR2 is FYNNEI. The length of the CDR3 is 13 residues.

The CDR3 bases are TGTGCCAGCAGCCCTCATGGGGGCAAGAACACTGAAGCTTTCTTT. Its protein product is CASSPHGGKNTEAFF. The chain is built from TRBV6-1 and TRBJ1-1, with D perhaps TRBD1 (6 bases). Trimming took 6 bases from V and 1 from J, leaving 15 bases between them. CDR1 and CDR2 from the germline V gene are MNHNS and SASEGT. This CDR3 contains 15 residues.

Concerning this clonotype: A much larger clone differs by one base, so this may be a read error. In nucleotides, the CDR3 is TGTGCCAGCAGTTTAGGGGACAGCAATTTCTATGTCTACACCTTC. Its translation is CASSLGDSNFYVYTF. The rearrangement uses TRBV28 and TRBJ1-2, with TRBD1 matching 7 bases. Germline CDR1 is MDHEN and CDR2 is SYDVKM. The CDR3 sequence is 15 residues long.

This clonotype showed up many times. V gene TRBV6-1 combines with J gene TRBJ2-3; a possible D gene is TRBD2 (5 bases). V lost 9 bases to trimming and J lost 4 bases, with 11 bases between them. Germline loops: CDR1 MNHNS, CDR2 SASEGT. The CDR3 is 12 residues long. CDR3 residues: CASTKDSDTQYF. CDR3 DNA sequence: TGTGCCAGTACGAAGGACTCAGATACGCAGTATTTT.

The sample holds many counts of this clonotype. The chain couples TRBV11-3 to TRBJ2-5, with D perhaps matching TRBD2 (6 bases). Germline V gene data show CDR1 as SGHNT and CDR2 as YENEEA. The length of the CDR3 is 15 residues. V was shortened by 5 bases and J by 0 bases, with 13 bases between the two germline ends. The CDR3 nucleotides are TGTGCCAGCAGCCGTGGCGGGGAGCACCAAGAGACCCAGTACTTC. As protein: CASSRGGEHQETQYF.

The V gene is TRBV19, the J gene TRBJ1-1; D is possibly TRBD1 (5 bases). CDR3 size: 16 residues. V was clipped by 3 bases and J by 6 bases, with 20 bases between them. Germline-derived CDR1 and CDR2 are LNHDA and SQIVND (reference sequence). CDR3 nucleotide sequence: TGTGCCAGTAGTATCAGGGAGGAACGACCATTGTCTGAAGCTTTCTTT. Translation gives CASSIREERPLSEAFF. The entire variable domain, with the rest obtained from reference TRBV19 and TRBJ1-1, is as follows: DGGITQSPKYLFRKEGQNVTLSCEQNLNHDAMYWYRQDPGQGLRLIYYSQIVNDFQKGDIAEGYSVSREKKESFPLTVTSAQKNPTAFYLCASSIREERPLSEAFFGQGTRLTVV.

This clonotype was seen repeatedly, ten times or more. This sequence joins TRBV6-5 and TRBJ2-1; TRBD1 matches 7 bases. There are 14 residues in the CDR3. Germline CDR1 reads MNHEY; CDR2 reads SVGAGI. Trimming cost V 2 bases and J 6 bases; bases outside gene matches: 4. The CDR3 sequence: CASSYRAGGNEQFF. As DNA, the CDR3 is TGTGCCAGCAGTTACCGGGCAGGGGGCAATGAGCAGTTCTTC.

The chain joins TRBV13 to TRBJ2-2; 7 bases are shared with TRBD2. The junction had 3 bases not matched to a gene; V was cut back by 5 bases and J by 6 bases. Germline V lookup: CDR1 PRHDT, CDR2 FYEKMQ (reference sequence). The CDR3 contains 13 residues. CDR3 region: CASSQRGAGELFF. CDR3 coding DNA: TGTGCCAGCAGCCAGCGGGGAGCCGGGGAGCTGTTTTTT.

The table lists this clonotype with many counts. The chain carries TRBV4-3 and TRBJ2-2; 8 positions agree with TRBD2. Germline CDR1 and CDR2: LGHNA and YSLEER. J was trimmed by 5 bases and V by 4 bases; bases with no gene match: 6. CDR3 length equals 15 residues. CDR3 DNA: TGCGCCAGCAGCCCCACGGGACTAGAAACCGGGGAGCTGTTTTTT. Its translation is CASSPTGLETGELFF.

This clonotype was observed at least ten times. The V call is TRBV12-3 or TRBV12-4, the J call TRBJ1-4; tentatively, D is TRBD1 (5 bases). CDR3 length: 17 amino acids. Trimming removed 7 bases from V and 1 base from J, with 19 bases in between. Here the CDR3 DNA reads TGTGCCAGCACCCTAGGAGAGGGGATGAGAACTAATGAAAAACTGTTTTTT. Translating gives CASTLGEGMRTNEKLFF.

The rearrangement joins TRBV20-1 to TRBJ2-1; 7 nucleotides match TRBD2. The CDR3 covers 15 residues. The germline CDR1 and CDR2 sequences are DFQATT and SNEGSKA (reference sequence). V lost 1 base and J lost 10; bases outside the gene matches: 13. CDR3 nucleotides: TGCAGTGCTAGAGCGTTGGCTAGCGGACCCTACGAGCAGTTCTTC. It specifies CSARALASGPYEQFF.

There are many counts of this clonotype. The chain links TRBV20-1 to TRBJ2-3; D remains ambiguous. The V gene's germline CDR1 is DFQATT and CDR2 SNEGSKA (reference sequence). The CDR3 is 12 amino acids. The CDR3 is CSRTDSTDTQYF. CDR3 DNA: TGCAGCCGGACGGATAGCACAGATACGCAGTATTTT.

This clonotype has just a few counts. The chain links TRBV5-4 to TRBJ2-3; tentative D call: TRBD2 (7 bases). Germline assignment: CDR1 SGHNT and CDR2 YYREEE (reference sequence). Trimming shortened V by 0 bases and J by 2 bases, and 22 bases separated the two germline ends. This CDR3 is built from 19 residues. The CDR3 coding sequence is TGTGCCAGCAGCTTGGGGGGGGGCTCCGGGAGAGGACCCACAGATACGCAGTATTTT. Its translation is CASSLGGGSGRGPTDTQYF.

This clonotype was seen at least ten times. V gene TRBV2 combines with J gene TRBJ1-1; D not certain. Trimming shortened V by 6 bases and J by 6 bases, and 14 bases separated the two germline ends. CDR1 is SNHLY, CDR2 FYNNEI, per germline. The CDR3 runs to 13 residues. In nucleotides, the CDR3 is TGTGCCAGCAGGAGAGGGTTCGGACCTGAAGCTTTCTTT. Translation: CASRRGFGPEAFF.

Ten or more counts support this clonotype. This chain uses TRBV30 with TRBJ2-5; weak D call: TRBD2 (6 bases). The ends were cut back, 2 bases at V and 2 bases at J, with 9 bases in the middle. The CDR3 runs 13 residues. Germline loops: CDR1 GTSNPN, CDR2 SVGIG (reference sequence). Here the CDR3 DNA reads TGTGCCTGGAGTAGAGCGGGTCAAGAGACCCAGTACTTC. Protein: CAWSRAGQETQYF.

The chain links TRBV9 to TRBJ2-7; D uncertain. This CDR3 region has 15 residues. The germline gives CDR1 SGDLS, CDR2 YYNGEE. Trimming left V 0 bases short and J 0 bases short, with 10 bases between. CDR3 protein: CASSVGGKSSYEQYF. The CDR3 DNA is TGTGCCAGCAGCGTAGGTGGGAAGAGCTCCTACGAGCAGTACTTC.

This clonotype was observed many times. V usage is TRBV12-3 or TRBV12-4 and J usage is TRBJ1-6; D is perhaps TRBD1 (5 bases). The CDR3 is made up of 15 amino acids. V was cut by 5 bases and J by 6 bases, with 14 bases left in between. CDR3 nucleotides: TGTGCCAGCAGTATCTACCGGGACCTTAATTCACCCCTCCACTTT. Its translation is CASSIYRDLNSPLHF.

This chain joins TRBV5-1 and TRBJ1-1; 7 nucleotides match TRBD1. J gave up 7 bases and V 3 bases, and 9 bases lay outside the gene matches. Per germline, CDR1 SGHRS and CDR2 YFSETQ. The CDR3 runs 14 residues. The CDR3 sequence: CASSWNRGRGEAFF. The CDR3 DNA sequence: TGCGCCAGCAGCTGGAACAGGGGTAGAGGTGAAGCTTTCTTT.

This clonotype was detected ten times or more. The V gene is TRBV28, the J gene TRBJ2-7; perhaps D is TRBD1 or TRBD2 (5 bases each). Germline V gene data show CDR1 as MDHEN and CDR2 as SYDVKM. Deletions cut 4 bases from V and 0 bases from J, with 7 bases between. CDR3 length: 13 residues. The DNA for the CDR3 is TGTGCCAGCAGTTGGGGGAACTCCTACGAGCAGTACTTC. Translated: CASSWGNSYEQYF.

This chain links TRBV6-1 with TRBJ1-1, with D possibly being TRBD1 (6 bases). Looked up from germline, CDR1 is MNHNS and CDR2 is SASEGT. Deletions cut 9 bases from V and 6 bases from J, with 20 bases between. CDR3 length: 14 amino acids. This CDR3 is CASYKSGARAEAFF. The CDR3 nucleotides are TGTGCCAGTTACAAATCAGGGGCCAGGGCTGAAGCTTTCTTT.

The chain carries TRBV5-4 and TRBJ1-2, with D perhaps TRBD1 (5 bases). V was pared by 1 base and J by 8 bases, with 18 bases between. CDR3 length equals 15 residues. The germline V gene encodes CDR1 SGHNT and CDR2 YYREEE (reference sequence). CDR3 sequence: CASSLRAGPLGGYTF. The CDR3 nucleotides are TGTGCCAGCAGCTTGAGGGCAGGGCCACTCGGGGGCTACACCTTC. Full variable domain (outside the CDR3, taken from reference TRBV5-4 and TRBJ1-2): ETGVTQSPTHLIKTRGQQVTLRCSSQSGHNTVSWYQQALGQGPQFIFQYYREEENGRGNFPPRFSGLQFPNYSSELNVNALELDDSALYLCASSLRAGPLGGYTFGSGTRLTVV.

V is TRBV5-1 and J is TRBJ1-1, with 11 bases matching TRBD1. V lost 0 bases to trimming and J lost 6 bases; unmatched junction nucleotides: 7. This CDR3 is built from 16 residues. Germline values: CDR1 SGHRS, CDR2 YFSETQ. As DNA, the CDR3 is TGCGCCAGCAGCTTGGCCTGGACAGGGGGCGACGCTGAAGCTTTCTTT. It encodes CASSLAWTGGDAEAFF.

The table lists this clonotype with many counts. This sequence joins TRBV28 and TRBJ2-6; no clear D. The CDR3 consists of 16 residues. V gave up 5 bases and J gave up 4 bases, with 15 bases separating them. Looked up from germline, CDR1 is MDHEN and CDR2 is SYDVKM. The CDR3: CASSPSVLGGANVLTF. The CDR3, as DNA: TGTGCCAGCAGTCCCTCCGTGCTGGGGGGGGCCAACGTCCTGACTTTC.

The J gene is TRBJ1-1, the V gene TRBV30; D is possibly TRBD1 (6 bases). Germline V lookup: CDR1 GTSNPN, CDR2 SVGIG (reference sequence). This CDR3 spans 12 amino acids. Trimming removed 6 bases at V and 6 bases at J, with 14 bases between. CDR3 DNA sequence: TGTGCCTGTGGGGGGGCTCAATCTGAAGCTTTCTTT. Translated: CACGGAQSEAFF. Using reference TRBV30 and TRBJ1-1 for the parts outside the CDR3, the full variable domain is SQTIHQWPATLVQPVGSPLSLECTVEGTSNPNLYWYRQAAGRGLQLLFYSVGIGQISSEVPQNLSASRPQDRQFILSSKKLLLSDSGFYLCACGGAQSEAFFGQGTRLTVV.

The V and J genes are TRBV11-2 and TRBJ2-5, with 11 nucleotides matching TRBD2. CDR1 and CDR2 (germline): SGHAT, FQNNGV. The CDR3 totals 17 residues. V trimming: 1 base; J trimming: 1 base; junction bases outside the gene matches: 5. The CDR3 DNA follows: TGTGCCAGCAGCTTAGTAGCGGGGGGGCTGGCCCAAGAGACCCAGTACTTC. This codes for CASSLVAGGLAQETQYF.

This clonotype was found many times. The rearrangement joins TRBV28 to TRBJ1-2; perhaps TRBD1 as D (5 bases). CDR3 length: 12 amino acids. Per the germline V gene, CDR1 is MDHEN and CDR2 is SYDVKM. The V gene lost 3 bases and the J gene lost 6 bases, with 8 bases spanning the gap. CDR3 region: CASSFGGNGYTF. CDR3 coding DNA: TGTGCCAGCAGTTTTGGGGGGAATGGCTACACCTTC.